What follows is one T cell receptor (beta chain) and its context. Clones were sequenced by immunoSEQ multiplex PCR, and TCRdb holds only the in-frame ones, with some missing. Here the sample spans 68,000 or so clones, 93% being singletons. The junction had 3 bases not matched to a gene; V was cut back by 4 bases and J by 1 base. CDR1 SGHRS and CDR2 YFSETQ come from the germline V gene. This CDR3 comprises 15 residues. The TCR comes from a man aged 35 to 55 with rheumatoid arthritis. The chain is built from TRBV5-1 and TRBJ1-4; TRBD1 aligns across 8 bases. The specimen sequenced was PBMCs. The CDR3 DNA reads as TGCGCCAGCAGCATAACAGGGGGAACTAATGAAAAACTGTTTTTT. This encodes CASSITGGTNEKLFF.